Reported below is one T cell receptor beta chain. The antigen remains undetermined. At least 5 micrograms of total RNA were extracted per sample. The data stem from a study of blood T cells in healthy people across ages. Looking at the study overall: Every two T cells gave about one barcoded beta molecule via template switching.

General study points: The study found more naive CD4+ cells and higher diversity in long-lived than aged donors. Estimates based on one million T cells were treated as lower bounds.

Per the germline V gene, CDR1 is LGHNA and CDR2 is YNFKEQ. This CDR3 has 14 residues. Trimming cost V 2 bases and J 10 bases, with 12 bases left between them. PCR was performed a second time for about 7 to 12 cycles using a sample-barcoded 5' primer and a J-beta primer mix. Each CDR3 protein gets one entry after TCRdb re-called the 5' RACE reads with MiXCR. The sample has about a million distinct CDR3 sequences; roughly 51% are singletons. This chain joins TRBV4-2 and TRBJ1-6, with D maybe TRBD1 (6 bases). Sequenced material: blood. This TCR came from a woman aged 55-70 years in good health. The CDR3 loop reads CASSQLDRFSPLHF. The CDR3 region has the DNA TGTGCCAGCAGCCAACTAGACAGGTTCTCACCCCTCCACTTT.